The 21 T cell receptor beta chains in this list originate from one sample, sequenced in a study of CD8+CD57+ T cells in acquired aplastic anemia. TCR beta VDJ and CDR3 were profiled, and genomic DNA was the template. TCRdb itself ran the reads through MiXCR, one entry per CDR3 protein. Of more than 150,000 distinct CDR3 sequences detected, about three fifths appear once; the ten largest clones hold roughly 50%. The sample comprised sorted CD4+, CD8+, or CD8+CD57+ T cells (not recorded which) from PBMCs. These receptors all stem from a human donor with severe aplastic anemia or a healthy control (not recorded which).

The chain recombines TRBV19 with TRBJ2-3, with a weak D call TRBD1 (5 bases). Germline CDR1 and CDR2: LNHDA and SQIVND (reference sequence). The CDR3 loop spans 14 amino acids. V lost 3 bases to trimming and J lost 1 base, with 8 bases between them. The CDR3 spells CASSIQGGTDTQYF. As DNA, the CDR3 is TGTGCCAGTAGTATCCAGGGTGGCACAGATACGCAGTATTTT.

The chain has TRBV7-8 and TRBJ2-3, with TRBD2 identical over 10 bases. CDR1 SGHVS and CDR2 FQNEAQ come from the germline V gene. V trimming: 5 bases; J trimming: 4 bases; junction bases outside the gene matches: 12. This CDR3 is 17 amino acids long. CDR3 coding DNA: TGTGCCAGCAGCCCATGGGCTAGCGGGGGTCGTGCAGATACGCAGTATTTT. Translation gives CASSPWASGGRADTQYF.

The rearrangement uses TRBV10-3 and TRBJ1-2; 7 nucleotides line up with TRBD1. The CDR3 extends over 14 amino acids. Germline loops: CDR1 ENHRY, CDR2 SYGVKD. The junction had 10 bases not matched to a gene; V was cut back by 6 bases and J by 6 bases. CDR3 sequence: CAIRQPGQRDGYTF. The CDR3 DNA reads as TGTGCCATCAGGCAGCCGGGACAGAGGGATGGCTACACCTTC.

The sample holds a few counts of this clonotype. A much larger clone lies one base from this, so it may be a read error. The CDR3 does not close with the conserved phenylalanine or tryptophan, likely indicating a read error. This chain connects TRBV7-9 to TRBJ2-7, with TRBD2 matching over 7 bases. Trimming removed 1 base from V and 3 bases from J; junction bases left unmatched: 3. Germline V lookup: CDR1 SEHNR, CDR2 FQNEAQ (reference sequence). The CDR3 sequence is 14 residues long. CDR3 sequence (DNA): TGTGCCAGCAGCTTAGTTGGGGGGGACTACGAGCAGTACTCC. Translating it yields CASSLVGGDYEQYS.

J is TRBJ2-3 and V is TRBV24-1; 8 nucleotides align to TRBD1. The trim removed 2 bases at V and 4 bases at J, leaving 4 bases unmatched. The germline CDR1 and CDR2 sequences are KGHDR and SFDVKD. This CDR3 region has 15 residues. The CDR3 nucleotides read TGTGCCACCAGTGATTCCAGGGGGCGCGCAGATACGCAGTATTTT. Its protein is CATSDSRGRADTQYF.

This clonotype occurred many times. The chain couples TRBV29-1 to TRBJ2-2; the D gene is possibly TRBD2 (7 bases). The germline V gene encodes CDR1 SQVTM and CDR2 ANQGSEA. The length of the CDR3 is 12 residues. The V end was cut by 6 bases, the J end by 7 bases, with 12 bases between. CDR3 amino acids: CSVIGGGGELFF. CDR3 in DNA: TGCAGCGTAATAGGGGGGGGCGGGGAGCTGTTTTTT.

This sequence joins TRBV5-4 and TRBJ2-3; possibly TRBD1 for D (6 bases). Trimming removed 4 bases from V and 4 bases from J, with 10 bases in between. This CDR3 is built from 13 residues. Germline CDR1 is SGHNT and CDR2 is YYREEE (reference sequence). The CDR3, as DNA: TGTGCCAGCAGCACCACAGGGCCAGATACGCAGTATTTT. It is translated as CASSTTGPDTQYF.

This clonotype was found once. The chain carries TRBV2 and TRBJ2-7; D remains ambiguous. With 6 bases removed from V and 2 bases from J, the gap between germline ends came to 11 bases. This CDR3 contains 13 residues. Per the germline V gene, CDR1 is SNHLY and CDR2 is FYNNEI. The CDR3 coding sequence is TGTGCCAGCAGCGCCAGAACCACCTACGAGCAGTACTTC. It yields the protein CASSARTTYEQYF.

This clonotype has more than one count but fewer than ten. The chain carries TRBV2 and TRBJ2-7; 9 bases map to TRBD1. The J segment lost 0 bases and the V segment lost 6 bases, leaving 0 bases of the junction unmatched. Germline CDR1 and CDR2: SNHLY and FYNNEI. The CDR3 loop spans 13 amino acids. CDR3 residues: CASRDRGSYEQYF. The CDR3, as DNA: TGTGCCAGCAGGGACAGGGGCTCCTACGAGCAGTACTTC.

V usage is TRBV19 and J usage is TRBJ1-2; D not resolved. V was trimmed by 2 bases and J by 7 bases, leaving 14 bases between them. Germline CDR1 reads LNHDA; CDR2 reads SQIVND (reference sequence). This CDR3 contains 14 residues. CDR3 nucleotide sequence: TGTGCCAGTAGTATATCCGGGGTCGATGGTGGCTACACCTTC. Translation gives CASSISGVDGGYTF.

This clonotype was observed a handful of times. This may stem from a read error, because a much larger clone lies one nucleotide away. The rearrangement links TRBV5-8 to TRBJ1-1; 8 bases line up with TRBD1. This CDR3 has 13 residues. Germline V lookup: CDR1 SGHTS, CDR2 YDEGEE. The CDR3 region is CAGSLTGDTEAFF. As DNA, the CDR3 is TGTGCCGGCAGCTTGACAGGGGACACTGAAGCTTTCTTT. Full variable domain (missing parts from reference TRBV5-8 and TRBJ1-1): EAGVTQSPTHLIKTRGQQATLRCSPISGHTSVYWYQQALGLGLQFLLWYDEGEERNRGNFPPRFSGRQFPNYSSELNVNALELEDSALYLCAGSLTGDTEAFFGQGTRLTVV.

The V gene is TRBV4-2, the J gene TRBJ2-5; 7 bases agree with TRBD1. CDR1 and CDR2 (germline): LGHNA, YNFKEQ. The CDR3 is 13 amino acids. V lost 2 bases to trimming and J lost 4 bases; unmatched junction nucleotides: 1. For the CDR3, the DNA is TGTGCCAGCAGCCAAAACAGGGGAGAGACCCAGTACTTC. Residues: CASSQNRGETQYF.

This clonotype has a single count. J is TRBJ2-5 and V is TRBV20-1; 9 bases align to TRBD1. The CDR3 length is 13 residues. V lost 6 bases and J lost 13; bases outside the gene matches: 15. Germline V gives CDR1 DFQATT, CDR2 SNEGSKA (reference sequence). CDR3 in amino acids: CSAPDRGDGGSYF. In DNA form, the CDR3 reads TGCAGTGCCCCCGACAGGGGGGATGGGGGCTCGTACTTC.

CDR3 nucleotide sequence: TGTGCCACCAGCAGAGTGGGTAGCGGCAGAGACTACGAGCAGTACTTC. Its protein product is CATSRVGSGRDYEQYF. The chain recombines TRBV15 with TRBJ2-7; maybe TRBD2 (6 bases). Germline CDR1 is LNHNV and CDR2 is YYDKDF (reference sequence). Trimming took off 1 base at V and 3 bases at J, with 16 bases between the two ends. The CDR3 runs 16 residues.

This chain uses TRBV20-1 with TRBJ2-5, with unresolved D. V shed 3 bases and J shed 4 bases, with 12 bases lying between them. The CDR3 is 13 amino acids. The germline V gene encodes CDR1 DFQATT and CDR2 SNEGSKA (reference sequence). CDR3 bases: TGCAGTGCTAGGAAAGGACCGAGAGAGACCCAGTACTTC. Its protein is CSARKGPRETQYF.

The V gene is TRBV5-4, the J gene TRBJ2-7; 9 bases agree with TRBD1. With 3 bases clipped from V and 0 bases from J, the junction kept 7 bases outside the gene matches. In germline, CDR1 is SGHNT, CDR2 YYREEE (reference sequence). The CDR3 runs to 16 residues. This CDR3 reads CASSSKGQGSSYEQYF. The DNA of the CDR3 is TGTGCCAGCAGCTCAAAAGGACAGGGGAGCTCCTACGAGCAGTACTTC.

V is TRBV3-1 and J is TRBJ1-1, with 7 bases fitting TRBD1. The V gene end was trimmed by 4 bases and the J gene end by 4 bases; junction bases not matched to a gene: 18. CDR3 length equals 18 residues. From germline, CDR1 is LGHDT and CDR2 YNNKEL (reference sequence). Here the CDR3 reads CASSPGTVFMDAITEAFF. The DNA of the CDR3 is TGTGCCAGCAGCCCGGGGACAGTTTTTATGGACGCGATCACTGAAGCTTTCTTT. The variable domain in full, completed from reference TRBV3-1 and TRBJ1-1, reads DTAVSQTPKYLVTQMGNDKSIKCEQNLGHDTMYWYKQDSKKFLKIMFSYNNKELIINETVPNRFSPKSPDKAHLNLHINSLELGDSAVYFCASSPGTVFMDAITEAFFGQGTRLTVV.

J is TRBJ1-5 and V is TRBV19, with D possibly being TRBD1 (5 bases). The V gene lost 10 bases and the J gene lost 0 bases, with 13 bases spanning the gap. Germline CDR1 is LNHDA and CDR2 is SQIVND (reference sequence). There are 14 residues in the CDR3. The CDR3 region has the DNA TGTGCCATTGGGACCGGGGGTAGCAATCAGCCCCAGCATTTT. It yields the protein CAIGTGGSNQPQHF.

This clonotype has just one count. V and J are TRBV20-1 and TRBJ2-7; D not certain. Trimming took 0 bases from V and 2 from J, leaving 5 bases between them. The CDR3 totals 12 residues. The germline V gene encodes CDR1 DFQATT and CDR2 SNEGSKA (reference sequence). CDR3 residues: CSARERTYEQYF. DNA for the CDR3: TGCAGTGCTAGAGAGAGAACCTACGAGCAGTACTTC.

This clonotype has only a few counts. The V gene is TRBV7-9, the J gene TRBJ1-4; unclear D gene. With 2 bases removed from V and 0 bases from J, the gap between germline ends came to 7 bases. There are 15 residues in the CDR3. Germline V gene data show CDR1 as SEHNR and CDR2 as FQNEAQ (reference sequence). As DNA, the CDR3 is TGTGCCAGCAGCTTAAACGGTGCAACTAATGAAAAACTGTTTTTT. This encodes CASSLNGATNEKLFF.

This clonotype was counted between two and nine times. The chain joins TRBV7-9 to TRBJ2-3; a possible D gene is TRBD2 (7 bases). The CDR3 loop spans 15 amino acids. V lost 5 bases and J lost 3, with 15 bases in between. CDR1 and CDR2 (germline): SEHNR, FQNEAQ (reference sequence). The chain's CDR3 is CASSAGASGTDTQYF. CDR3 nucleotide sequence: TGTGCCAGCAGCGCGGGGGCTTCGGGAACAGATACGCAGTATTTT.